This TCR beta chain was profiled in a study of identical twins. Trimming pared 0 bases from V and 1 base from J, leaving 12 bases between. Germline CDR1 and CDR2: LGHNA and YSLEER. The CDR3 runs 17 residues. TCRdb itself ran the 5' RACE reads through MiXCR, one entry per CDR3 protein. The repertoire holds approximately 590,000 distinct CDR3 sequences, just under 10% seen once, with around 3% in the top ten. There were only healthy Caucasians among the donors. Another study also made use of these data, one on yellow fever vaccine responses in identical twins.

The genes are TRBV4-3 and TRBJ2-2, with D tentatively TRBD2 (7 bases). The sequenced sample was PBMCs. The sequence derives from a woman younger than 30 in good health. CDR3 in DNA: TGCGCCAGCAGCCAAGAGAGGGGGACTATGAACACCGGGGAGCTGTTTTTT. It yields the protein CASSQERGTMNTGELFF.